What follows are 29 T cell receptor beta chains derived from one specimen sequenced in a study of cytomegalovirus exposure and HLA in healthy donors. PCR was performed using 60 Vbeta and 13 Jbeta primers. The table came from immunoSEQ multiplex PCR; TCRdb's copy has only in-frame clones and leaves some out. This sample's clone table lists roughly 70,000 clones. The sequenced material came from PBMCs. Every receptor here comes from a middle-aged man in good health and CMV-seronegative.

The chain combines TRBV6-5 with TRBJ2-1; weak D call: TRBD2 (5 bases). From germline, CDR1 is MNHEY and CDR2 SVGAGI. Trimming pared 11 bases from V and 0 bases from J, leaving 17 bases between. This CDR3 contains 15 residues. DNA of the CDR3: TGTGCCGGCAACCCCGGGGTCAGCTCCTACAATGAGCAGTTCTTC. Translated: CAGNPGVSSYNEQFF.

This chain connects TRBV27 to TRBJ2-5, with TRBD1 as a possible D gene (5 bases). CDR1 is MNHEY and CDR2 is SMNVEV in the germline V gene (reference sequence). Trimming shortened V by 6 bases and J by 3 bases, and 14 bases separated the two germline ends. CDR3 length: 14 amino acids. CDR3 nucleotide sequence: TGTGCCAGCAGGATTAGAATCAGGGAAGAGACCCAGTACTTC. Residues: CASRIRIREETQYF.

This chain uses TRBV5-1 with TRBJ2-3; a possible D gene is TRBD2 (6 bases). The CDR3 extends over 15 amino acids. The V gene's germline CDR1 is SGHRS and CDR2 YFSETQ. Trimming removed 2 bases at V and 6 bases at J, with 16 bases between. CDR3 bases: TGCGCCAGCAGCTTCGGGGGAGACACACTCGATACGCAGTATTTT. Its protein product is CASSFGGDTLDTQYF.

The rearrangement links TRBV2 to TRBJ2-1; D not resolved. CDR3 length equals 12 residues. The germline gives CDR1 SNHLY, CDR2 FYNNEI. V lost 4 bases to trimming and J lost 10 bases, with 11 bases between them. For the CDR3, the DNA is TGTGCCAGCAGTGGATCGGGTGGCGAGCAGTTCTTC. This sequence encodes CASSGSGGEQFF.

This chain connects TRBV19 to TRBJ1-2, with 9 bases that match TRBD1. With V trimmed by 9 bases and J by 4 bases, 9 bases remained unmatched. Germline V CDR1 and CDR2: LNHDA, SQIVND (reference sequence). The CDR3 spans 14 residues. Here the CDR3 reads CASRDREGSYGYTF. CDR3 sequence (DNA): TGTGCCAGCCGGGACAGGGAGGGTAGCTATGGCTACACCTTC.

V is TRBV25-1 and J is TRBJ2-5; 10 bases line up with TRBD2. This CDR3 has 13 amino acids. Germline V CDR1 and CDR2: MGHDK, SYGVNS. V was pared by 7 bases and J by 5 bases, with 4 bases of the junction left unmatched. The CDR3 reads CASILAGGETQYF. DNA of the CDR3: TGTGCCAGCATTTTAGCGGGGGGCGAGACCCAGTACTTC.

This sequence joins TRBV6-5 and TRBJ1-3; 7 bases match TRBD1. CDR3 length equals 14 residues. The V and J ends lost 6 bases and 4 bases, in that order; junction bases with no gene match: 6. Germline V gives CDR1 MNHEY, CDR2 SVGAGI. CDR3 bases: TGTGCCAGCAGCAGGGACAGTTTCGGAAACACCATATATTTT. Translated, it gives CASSRDSFGNTIYF.

The CDR3: CASSLAEGAEKLFF. Written as DNA, the CDR3 is TGCGCCAGCAGCTTGGCCGAGGGGGCTGAAAAACTGTTTTTT. The chain uses TRBV5-1 and TRBJ1-4, with 7 bases identical to TRBD1. The ends lost 0 bases at V and 7 bases at J; junction bases unmatched: 3. The CDR3 contains 14 residues. Germline values: CDR1 SGHRS, CDR2 YFSETQ. The full variable domain, its missing parts supplied by reference TRBV5-1 and TRBJ1-4, is KAGVTQTPRYLIKTRGQQVTLSCSPISGHRSVSWYQQTPGQGLQFLFEYFSETQRNKGNFPGRFSGRQFSNSRSEMNVSTLELGDSALYLCASSLAEGAEKLFFGSGTQLSVL.

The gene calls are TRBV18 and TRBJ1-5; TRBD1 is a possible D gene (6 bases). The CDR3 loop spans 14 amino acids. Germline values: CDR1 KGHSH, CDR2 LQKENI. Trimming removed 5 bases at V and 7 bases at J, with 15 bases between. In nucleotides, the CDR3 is TGTGCCAGCTCATCCCGGGACACAGAACAGCCCCAGCATTTT. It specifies CASSSRDTEQPQHF.

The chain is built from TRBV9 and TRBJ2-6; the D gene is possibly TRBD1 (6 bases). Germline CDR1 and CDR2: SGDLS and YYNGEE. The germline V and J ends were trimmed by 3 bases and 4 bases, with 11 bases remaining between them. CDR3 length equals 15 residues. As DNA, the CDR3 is TGTGCCAGCAGCGAACAGGGCGCCGGGGCCAACGTCCTGACTTTC. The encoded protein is CASSEQGAGANVLTF.

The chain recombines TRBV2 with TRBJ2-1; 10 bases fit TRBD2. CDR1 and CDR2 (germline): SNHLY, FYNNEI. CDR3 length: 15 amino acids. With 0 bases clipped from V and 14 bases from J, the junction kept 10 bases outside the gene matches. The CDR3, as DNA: TGTGCCAGCAGTGAAGCGATAGCGGGGGGCCCCCTGGAGTTCTTC. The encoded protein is CASSEAIAGGPLEFF.

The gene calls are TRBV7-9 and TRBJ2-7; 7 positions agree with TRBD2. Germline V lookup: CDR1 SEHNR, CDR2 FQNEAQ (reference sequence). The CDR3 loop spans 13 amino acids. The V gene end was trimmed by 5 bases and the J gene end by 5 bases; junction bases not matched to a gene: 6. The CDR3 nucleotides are TGTGCCAGCAGCCGGACTAGTTTGAACGAGCAGTACTTC. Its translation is CASSRTSLNEQYF. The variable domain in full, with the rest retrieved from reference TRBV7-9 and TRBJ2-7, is DTGVSQNPRHKITKRGQNVTFRCDPISEHNRLYWYRQTLGQGPEFLTYFQNEAQLEKSRLLSDRFSAERPKGSFSTLEIQRTEQGDSAMYLCASSRTSLNEQYFGPGTRLTVT.

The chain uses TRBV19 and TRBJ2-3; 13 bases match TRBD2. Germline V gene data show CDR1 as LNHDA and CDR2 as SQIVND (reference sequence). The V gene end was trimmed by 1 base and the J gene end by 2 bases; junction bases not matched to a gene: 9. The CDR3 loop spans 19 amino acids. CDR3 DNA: TGTGCCAGTAGTATAGTACTAGCGGGGGGGCCCGGTAACACAGATACGCAGTATTTT. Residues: CASSIVLAGGPGNTDTQYF.

The CDR3, as DNA: TGTGCCAGTAGTATAATAGACAGGGGTAGCAATCAGCCCCAGCATTTT. This codes for CASSIIDRGSNQPQHF. The chain has TRBV19 and TRBJ1-5, with 8 bases that match TRBD1. Unmatched junction bases numbered 3, after V lost 2 bases and J lost 0 bases. CDR1 and CDR2 from the germline V gene are LNHDA and SQIVND (reference sequence). The CDR3 has 16 residues.

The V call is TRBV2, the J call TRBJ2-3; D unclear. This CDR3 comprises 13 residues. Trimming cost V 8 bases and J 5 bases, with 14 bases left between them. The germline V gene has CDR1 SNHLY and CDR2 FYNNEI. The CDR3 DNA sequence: TGTGCCAGCGTACAGACATTCCGAGATACGCAGTATTTT. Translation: CASVQTFRDTQYF. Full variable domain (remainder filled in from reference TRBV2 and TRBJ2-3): EPEVTQTPSHQVTQMGQEVILRCVPISNHLYFYWYRQILGQKVEFLVSFYNNEISEKSEIFDDQFSVERPDGSNFTLKIRSTKLEDSAMYFCASVQTFRDTQYFGPGTRLTVL.

This CDR3 is CAISEAGEVGNTIYF. The CDR3 DNA reads TGTGCCATCAGTGAGGCGGGGGAGGTTGGAAACACCATATATTTT. The rearrangement links TRBV10-3 to TRBJ1-3; a weak D match, TRBD1 (5 bases). The CDR3 is 15 amino acids. Trimming left V 2 bases short and J 3 bases short, with 11 bases between. Germline loops: CDR1 ENHRY, CDR2 SYGVKD.

The chain's CDR3 is CASSIMSGGGQTQYF. The CDR3 DNA sequence: TGTGCCAGTAGTATTATGAGCGGGGGAGGACAGACCCAGTACTTC. The gene calls are TRBV19 and TRBJ2-5, with 8 bases that match TRBD2. Looked up from germline, CDR1 is LNHDA and CDR2 is SQIVND (reference sequence). The CDR3 has 15 residues. V was clipped by 3 bases and J by 6 bases; unmatched bases: 9.

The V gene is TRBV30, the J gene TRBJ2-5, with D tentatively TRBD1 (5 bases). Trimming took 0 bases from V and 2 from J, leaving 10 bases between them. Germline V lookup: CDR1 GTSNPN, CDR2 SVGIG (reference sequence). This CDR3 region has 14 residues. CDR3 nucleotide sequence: TGTGCCTGGAGTGTACTGACAGTTCAAGAGACCCAGTACTTC. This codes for CAWSVLTVQETQYF.

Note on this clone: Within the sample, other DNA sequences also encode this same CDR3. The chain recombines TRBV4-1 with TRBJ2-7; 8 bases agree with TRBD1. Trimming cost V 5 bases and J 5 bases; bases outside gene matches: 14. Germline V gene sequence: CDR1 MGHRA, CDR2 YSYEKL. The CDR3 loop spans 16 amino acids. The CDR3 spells CASSALTGESGHEQYF. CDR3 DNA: TGCGCCAGCAGCGCCCTGACAGGGGAATCGGGTCACGAGCAGTACTTC.

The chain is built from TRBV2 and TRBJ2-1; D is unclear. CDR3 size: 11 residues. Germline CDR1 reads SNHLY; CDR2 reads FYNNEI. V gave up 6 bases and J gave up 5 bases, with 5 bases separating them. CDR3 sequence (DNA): TGTGCCAGCAGCGACAACAATGAGCAGTTCTTC. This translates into CASSDNNEQFF. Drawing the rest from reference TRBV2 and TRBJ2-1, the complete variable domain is EPEVTQTPSHQVTQMGQEVILRCVPISNHLYFYWYRQILGQKVEFLVSFYNNEISEKSEIFDDQFSVERPDGSNFTLKIRSTKLEDSAMYFCASSDNNEQFFGPGTRLTVL.

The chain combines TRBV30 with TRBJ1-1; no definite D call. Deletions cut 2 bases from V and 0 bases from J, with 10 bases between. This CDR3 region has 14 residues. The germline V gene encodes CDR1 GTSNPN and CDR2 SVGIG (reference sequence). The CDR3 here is CAWSPRRVNTEAFF. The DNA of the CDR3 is TGTGCCTGGAGTCCCCGCCGGGTGAACACTGAAGCTTTCTTT.

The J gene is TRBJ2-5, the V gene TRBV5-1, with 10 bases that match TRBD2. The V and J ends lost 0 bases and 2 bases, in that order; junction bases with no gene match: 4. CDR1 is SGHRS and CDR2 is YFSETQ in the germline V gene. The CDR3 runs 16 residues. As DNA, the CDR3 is TGCGCCAGCAGCTTGGGGGTAGCGGGGGGACAAGAGACCCAGTACTTC. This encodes CASSLGVAGGQETQYF.

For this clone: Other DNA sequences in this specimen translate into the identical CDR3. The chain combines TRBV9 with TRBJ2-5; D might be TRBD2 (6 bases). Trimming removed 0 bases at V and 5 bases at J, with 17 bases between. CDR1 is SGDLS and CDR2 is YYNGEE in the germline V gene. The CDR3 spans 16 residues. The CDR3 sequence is CASSVGVGGARETQYF. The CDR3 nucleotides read TGTGCCAGCAGCGTAGGGGTCGGAGGGGCAAGGGAGACCCAGTACTTC.

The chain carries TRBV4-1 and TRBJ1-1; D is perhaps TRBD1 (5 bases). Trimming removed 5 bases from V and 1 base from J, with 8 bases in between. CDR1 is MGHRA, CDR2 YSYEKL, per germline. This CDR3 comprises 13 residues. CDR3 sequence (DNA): TGCGCCAGCAGCGACGGGGGGAACACTGAAGCTTTCTTT. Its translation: CASSDGGNTEAFF.

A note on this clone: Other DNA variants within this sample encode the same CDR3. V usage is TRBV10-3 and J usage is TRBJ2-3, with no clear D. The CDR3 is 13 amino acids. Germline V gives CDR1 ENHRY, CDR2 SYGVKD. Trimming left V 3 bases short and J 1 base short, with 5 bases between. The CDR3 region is CAISESGTDTQYF. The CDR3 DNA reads TGTGCCATCAGTGAATCCGGCACAGATACGCAGTATTTT.

CDR3 sequence: CASSYGGTYGYTF. CDR3 sequence (DNA): TGTGCCAGCAGTTACGGGGGCACCTATGGCTACACCTTC. This chain joins TRBV6-5 and TRBJ1-2; D is perhaps TRBD1 (6 bases). The CDR3 is 13 amino acids. With 2 bases removed from V and 4 bases from J, the gap between germline ends came to 8 bases. CDR1 and CDR2 (germline): MNHEY, SVGAGI.

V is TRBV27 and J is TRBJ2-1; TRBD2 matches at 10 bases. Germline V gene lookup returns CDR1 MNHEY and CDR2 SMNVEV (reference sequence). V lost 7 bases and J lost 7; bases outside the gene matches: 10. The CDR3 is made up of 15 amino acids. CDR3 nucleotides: TGTGCCAGCACCCCCATAGCGGGGGGCCAAAATGAGCAGTTCTTC. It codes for CASTPIAGGQNEQFF.

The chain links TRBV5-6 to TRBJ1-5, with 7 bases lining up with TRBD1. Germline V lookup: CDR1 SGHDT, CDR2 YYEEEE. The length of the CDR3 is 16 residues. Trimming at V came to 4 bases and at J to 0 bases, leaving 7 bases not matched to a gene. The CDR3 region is CASSQGTANSNQPQHF. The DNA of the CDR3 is TGTGCCAGCAGCCAAGGGACAGCGAATAGCAATCAGCCCCAGCATTTT. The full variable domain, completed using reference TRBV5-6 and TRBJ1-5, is DAGVTQSPTHLIKTRGQQVTLRCSPKSGHDTVSWYQQALGQGPQFIFQYYEEEERQRGNFPDRFSGHQFPNYSSELNVNALLLGDSALYLCASSQGTANSNQPQHFGDGTRLSIL.

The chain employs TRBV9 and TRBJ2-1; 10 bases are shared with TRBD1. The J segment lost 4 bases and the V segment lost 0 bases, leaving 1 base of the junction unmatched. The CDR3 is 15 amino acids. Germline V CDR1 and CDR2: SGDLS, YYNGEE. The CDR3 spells CASSVVGQGYNEQFF. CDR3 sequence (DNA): TGTGCCAGCAGCGTAGTGGGACAGGGGTACAATGAGCAGTTCTTC.